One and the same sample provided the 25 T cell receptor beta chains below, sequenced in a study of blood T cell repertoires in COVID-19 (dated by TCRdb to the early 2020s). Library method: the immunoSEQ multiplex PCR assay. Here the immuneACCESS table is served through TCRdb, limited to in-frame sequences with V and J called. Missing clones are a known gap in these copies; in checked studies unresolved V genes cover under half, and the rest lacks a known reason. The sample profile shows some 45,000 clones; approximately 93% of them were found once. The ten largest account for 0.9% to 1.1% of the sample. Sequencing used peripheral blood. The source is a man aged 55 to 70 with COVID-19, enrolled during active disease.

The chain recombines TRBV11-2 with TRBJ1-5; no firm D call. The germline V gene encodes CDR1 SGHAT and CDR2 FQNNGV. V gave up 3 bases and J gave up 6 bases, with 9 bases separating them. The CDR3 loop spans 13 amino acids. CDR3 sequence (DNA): TGTGCCAGCAGCTTCCTCTCGGGTCAGCCCCAGCATTTT. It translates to CASSFLSGQPQHF.

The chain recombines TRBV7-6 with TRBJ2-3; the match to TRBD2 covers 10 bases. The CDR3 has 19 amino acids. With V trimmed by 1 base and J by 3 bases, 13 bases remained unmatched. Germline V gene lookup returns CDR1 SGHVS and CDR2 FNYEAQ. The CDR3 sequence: CASSLGLASGSSRTDTQYF. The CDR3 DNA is TGTGCCAGCAGCTTAGGGTTGGCTAGCGGGAGTTCTCGGACAGATACGCAGTATTTT. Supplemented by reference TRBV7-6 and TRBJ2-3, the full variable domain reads GAGVSQSPRYKVTKRGQDVALRCDPISGHVSLYWYRQALGQGPEFLTYFNYEAQQDKSGLPNDRFSAERPEGSISTLTIQRTEQRDSAMYRCASSLGLASGSSRTDTQYFGPGTRLTVL.

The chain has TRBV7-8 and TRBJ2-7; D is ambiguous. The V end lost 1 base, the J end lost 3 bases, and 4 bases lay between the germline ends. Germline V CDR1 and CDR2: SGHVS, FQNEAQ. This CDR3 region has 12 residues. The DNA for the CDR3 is TGTGCCAGCAGCTTAGGCGTCTACGAGCAGTACTTC. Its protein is CASSLGVYEQYF. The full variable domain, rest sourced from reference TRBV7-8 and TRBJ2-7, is GAGVSQSPRYKVAKRGQDVALRCDPISGHVSLFWYQQALGQGPEFLTYFQNEAQLDKSGLPSDRFFAERPEGSVSTLKIQRTQQEDSAVYLCASSLGVYEQYFGPGTRLTVT.

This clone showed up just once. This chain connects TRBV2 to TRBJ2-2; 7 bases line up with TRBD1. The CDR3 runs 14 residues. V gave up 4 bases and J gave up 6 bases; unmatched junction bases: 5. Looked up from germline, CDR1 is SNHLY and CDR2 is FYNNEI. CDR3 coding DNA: TGTGCCAGCAGTGGGGACAGTATCCCCGGGGAGCTGTTTTTT. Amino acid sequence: CASSGDSIPGELFF.

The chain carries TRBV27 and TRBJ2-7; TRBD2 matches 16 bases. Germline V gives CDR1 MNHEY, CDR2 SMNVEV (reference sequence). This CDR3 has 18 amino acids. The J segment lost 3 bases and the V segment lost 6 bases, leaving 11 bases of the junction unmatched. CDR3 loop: CASRARVGTSGGVYEQYF. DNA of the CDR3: TGTGCCAGCAGAGCCCGCGTCGGGACTAGCGGGGGGGTCTACGAGCAGTACTTC.

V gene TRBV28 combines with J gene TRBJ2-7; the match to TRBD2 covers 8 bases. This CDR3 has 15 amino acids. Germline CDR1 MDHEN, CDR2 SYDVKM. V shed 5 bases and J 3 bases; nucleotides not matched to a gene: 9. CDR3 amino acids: CASSGREDPHYEQYF. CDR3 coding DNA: TGTGCCAGCAGTGGGCGGGAGGATCCCCACTACGAGCAGTACTTC.

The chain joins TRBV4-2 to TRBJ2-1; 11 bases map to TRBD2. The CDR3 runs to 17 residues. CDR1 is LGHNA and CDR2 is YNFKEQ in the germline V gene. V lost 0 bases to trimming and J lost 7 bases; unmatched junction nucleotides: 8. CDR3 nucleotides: TGTGCCAGCAGCCAAGATAATGGACTAGCGGGCCTTAATGAGCAGTTCTTC. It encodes CASSQDNGLAGLNEQFF.

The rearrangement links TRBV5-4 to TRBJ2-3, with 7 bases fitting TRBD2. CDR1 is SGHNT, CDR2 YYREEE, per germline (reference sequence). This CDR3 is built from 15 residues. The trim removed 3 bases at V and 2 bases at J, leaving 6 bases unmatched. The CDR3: CASSSWGTTTDTQYF. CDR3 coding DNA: TGTGCCAGCAGCTCTTGGGGGACTACCACAGATACGCAGTATTTT.

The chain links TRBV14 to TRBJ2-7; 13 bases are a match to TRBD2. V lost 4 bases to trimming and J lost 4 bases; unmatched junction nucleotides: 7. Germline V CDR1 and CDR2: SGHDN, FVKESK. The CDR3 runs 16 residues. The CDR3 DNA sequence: TGTGCCAGCAGCCGCGGACTAGCGGGAGTGTCTTACGAGCAGTACTTC. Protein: CASSRGLAGVSYEQYF.

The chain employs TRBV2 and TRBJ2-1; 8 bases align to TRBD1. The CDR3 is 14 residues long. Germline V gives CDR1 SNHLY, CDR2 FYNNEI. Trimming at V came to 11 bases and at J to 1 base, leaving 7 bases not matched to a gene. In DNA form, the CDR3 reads TGTGCCGGATCCCGGGACAGGTCCTACAATGAGCAGTTCTTC. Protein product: CAGSRDRSYNEQFF.

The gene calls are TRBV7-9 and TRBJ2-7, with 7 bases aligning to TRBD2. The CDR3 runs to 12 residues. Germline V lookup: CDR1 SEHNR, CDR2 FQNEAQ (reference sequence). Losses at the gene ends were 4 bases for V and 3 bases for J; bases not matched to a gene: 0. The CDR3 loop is CASSWTSYEQYF. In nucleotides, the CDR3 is TGTGCCAGCAGCTGGACTAGCTACGAGCAGTACTTC.

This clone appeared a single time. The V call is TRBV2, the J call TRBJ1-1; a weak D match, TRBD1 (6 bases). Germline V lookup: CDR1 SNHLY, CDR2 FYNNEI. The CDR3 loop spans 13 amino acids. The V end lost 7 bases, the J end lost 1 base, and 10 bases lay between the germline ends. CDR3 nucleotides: TGTGCCAGCACACAGGGACGGAACACTGAAGCTTTCTTT. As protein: CASTQGRNTEAFF.

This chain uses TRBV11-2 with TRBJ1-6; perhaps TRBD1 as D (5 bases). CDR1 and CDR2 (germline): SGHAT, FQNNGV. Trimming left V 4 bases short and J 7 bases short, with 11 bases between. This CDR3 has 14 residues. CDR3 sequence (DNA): TGTGCCAGCAGCTGGAGGGACCAAAATTCACCCCTCCACTTT. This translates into CASSWRDQNSPLHF. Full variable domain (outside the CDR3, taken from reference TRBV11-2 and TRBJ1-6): EAGVAQSPRYKIIEKRQSVAFWCNPISGHATLYWYQQILGQGPKLLIQFQNNGVVDDSQLPKDRFSAERLKGVDSTLKIQPAKLEDSAVYLCASSWRDQNSPLHFGNGTRLTVT.

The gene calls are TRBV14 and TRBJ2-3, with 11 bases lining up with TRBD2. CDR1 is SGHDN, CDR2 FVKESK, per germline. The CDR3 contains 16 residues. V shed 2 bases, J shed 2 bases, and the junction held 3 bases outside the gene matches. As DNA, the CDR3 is TGTGCCAGCAGCCAACCGGGACTAGCGGTCACAGATACGCAGTATTTT. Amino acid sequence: CASSQPGLAVTDTQYF.

This CDR3 is CASAGGQGAMGTQYF. The CDR3 coding sequence is TGCGCCAGCGCTGGGGGACAGGGGGCTATGGGTACGCAGTATTTT. The rearrangement joins TRBV4-1 to TRBJ2-3; 12 positions match TRBD1. The trim removed 8 bases at V and 8 bases at J, leaving 11 bases unmatched. This CDR3 contains 15 residues. Germline loops: CDR1 MGHRA, CDR2 YSYEKL.

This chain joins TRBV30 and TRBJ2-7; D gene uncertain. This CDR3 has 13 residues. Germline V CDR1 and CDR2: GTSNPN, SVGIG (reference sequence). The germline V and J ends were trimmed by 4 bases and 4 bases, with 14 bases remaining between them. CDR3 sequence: CAWNGGPPYEQYF. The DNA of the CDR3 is TGTGCCTGGAATGGCGGTCCCCCGTACGAGCAGTACTTC.

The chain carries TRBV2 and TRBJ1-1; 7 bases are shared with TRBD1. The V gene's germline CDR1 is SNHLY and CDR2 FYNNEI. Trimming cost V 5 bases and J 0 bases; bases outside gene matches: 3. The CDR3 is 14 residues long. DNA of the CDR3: TGTGCCAGCAGTTTAGACAGGGTGAACACTGAAGCTTTCTTT. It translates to CASSLDRVNTEAFF.

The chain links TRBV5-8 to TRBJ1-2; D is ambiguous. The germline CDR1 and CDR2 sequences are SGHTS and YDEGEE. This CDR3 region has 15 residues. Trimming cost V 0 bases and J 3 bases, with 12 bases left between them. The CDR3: CASSLGGNIDYGYTF. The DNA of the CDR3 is TGTGCCAGCAGCTTGGGAGGGAATATTGACTATGGCTACACCTTC.

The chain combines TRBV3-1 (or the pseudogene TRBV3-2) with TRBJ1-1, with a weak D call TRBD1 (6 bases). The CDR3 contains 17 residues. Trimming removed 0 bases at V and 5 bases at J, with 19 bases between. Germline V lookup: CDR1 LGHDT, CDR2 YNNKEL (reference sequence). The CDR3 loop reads CASSQESQGMGRTEAFF. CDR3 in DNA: TGTGCCAGCAGCCAAGAGTCACAGGGTATGGGTAGAACTGAAGCTTTCTTT.

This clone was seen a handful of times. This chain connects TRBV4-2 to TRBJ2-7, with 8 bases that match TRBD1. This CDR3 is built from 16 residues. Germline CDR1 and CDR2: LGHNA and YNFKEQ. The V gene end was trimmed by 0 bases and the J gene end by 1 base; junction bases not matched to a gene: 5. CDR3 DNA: TGTGCCAGCAGCCAAGATCCCGGGACAGGATCCTACGAGCAGTACTTC. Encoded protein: CASSQDPGTGSYEQYF.

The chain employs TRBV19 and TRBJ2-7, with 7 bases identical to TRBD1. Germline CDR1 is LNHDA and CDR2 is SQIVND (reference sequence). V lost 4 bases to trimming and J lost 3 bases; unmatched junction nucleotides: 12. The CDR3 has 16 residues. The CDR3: CASSRDSGTDFYEQYF. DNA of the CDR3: TGTGCCAGTAGTAGAGACTCCGGGACAGATTTCTACGAGCAGTACTTC.

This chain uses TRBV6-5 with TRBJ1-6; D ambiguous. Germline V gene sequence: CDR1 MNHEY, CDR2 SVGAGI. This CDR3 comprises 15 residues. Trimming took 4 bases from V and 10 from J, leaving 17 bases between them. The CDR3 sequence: CASSLGESPRSPLHF. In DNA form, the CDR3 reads TGTGCCAGCAGTTTGGGAGAGAGCCCGCGGTCACCCCTCCACTTT.

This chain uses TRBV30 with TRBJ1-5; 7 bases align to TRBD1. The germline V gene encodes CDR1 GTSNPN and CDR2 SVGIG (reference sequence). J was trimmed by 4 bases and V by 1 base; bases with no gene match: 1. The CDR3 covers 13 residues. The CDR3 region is CAWSAQGNQPQHF. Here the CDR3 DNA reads TGTGCCTGGAGTGCACAGGGGAATCAGCCCCAGCATTTT.

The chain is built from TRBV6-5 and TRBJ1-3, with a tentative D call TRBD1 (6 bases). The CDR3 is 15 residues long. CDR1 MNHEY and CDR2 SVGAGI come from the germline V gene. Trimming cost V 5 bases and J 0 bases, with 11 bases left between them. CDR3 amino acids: CASSSDRFSGNTIYF. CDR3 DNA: TGTGCCAGCAGTAGTGACAGGTTCTCTGGAAACACCATATATTTT.

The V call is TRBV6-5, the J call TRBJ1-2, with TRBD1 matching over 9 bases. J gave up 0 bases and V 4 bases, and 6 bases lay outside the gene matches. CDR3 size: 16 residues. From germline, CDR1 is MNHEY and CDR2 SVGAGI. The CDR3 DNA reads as TGTGCCAGCAGTTCCCCCGGGGACAGGGCTAACTATGGCTACACCTTC. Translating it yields CASSSPGDRANYGYTF.